This T cell receptor beta chain was sequenced for a study of OX40 agonist ivuxolimab in advanced cancers. Study overall: Prior anti-PD-1, anti-PD-L1 or anti-CTLA-4 therapy was allowed; about 39% had some.

CDR3 length: 18 amino acids. V was cut by 5 bases and J by 7 bases, with 24 bases left in between. CDR1 is SEHNR and CDR2 is FQNEAQ in the germline V gene (reference sequence). Here immunoSEQ multiplex PCR was the method, and the copy in TCRdb shows in-frame clones only, minus some. The data hold 69,000 or so clones, with around 82% observed a single time. The sequencing here drew on CD4+ or CD8+ T cells sorted from blood, taken in a trial of the OX40 agonist ivuxolimab. The sequence was collected from an adult with an advanced solid tumor such as melanoma, head and neck, liver or kidney cancer. V gene TRBV7-9 combines with J gene TRBJ2-6; D not resolved. CDR3 region: CASSPSRVLGPKANVLTF. DNA for the CDR3: TGTGCCAGCAGCCCCTCTCGAGTCTTGGGCCCTAAAGCCAACGTCCTGACTTTC.